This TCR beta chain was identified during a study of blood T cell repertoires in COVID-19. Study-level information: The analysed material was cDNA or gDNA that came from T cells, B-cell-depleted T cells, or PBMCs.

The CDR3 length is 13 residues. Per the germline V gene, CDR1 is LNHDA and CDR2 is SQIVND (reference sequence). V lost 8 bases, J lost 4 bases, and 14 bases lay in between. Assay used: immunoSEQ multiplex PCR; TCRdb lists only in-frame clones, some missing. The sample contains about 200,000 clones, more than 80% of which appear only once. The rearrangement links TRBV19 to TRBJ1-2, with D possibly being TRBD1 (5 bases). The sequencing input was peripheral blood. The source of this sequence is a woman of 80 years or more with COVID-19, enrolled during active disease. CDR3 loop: CASSWPGGYGYTF. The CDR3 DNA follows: TGTGCCAGTTCTTGGCCCGGGGGCTATGGCTACACCTTC.